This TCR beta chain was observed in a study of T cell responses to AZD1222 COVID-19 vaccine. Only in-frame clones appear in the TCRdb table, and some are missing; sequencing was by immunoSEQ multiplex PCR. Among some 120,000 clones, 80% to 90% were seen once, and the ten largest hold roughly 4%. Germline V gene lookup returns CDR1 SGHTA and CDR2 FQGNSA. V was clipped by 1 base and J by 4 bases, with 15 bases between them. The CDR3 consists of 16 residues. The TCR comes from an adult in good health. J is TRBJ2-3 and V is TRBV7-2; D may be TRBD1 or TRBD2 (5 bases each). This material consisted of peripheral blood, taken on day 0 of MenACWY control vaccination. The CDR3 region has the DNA TGTGCCAGCAGCTTAGATCCAGGGATGAGGGCAGATACGCAGTATTTT. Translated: CASSLDPGMRADTQYF.